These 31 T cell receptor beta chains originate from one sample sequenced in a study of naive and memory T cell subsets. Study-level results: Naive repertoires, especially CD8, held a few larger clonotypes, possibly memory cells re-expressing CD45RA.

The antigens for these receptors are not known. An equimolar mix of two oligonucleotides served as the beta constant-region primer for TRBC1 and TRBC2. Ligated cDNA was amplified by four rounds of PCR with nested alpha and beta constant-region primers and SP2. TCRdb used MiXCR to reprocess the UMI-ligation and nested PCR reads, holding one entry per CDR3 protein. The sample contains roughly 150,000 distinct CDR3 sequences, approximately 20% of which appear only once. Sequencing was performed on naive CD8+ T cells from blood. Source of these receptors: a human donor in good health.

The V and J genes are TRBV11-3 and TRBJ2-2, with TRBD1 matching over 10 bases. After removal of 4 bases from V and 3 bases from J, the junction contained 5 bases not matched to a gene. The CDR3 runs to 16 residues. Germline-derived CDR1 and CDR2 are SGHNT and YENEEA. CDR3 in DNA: TGTGCCAGCAGCTCCGGGGACAGGGGATACACCGGGGAGCTGTTTTTT. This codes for CASSSGDRGYTGELFF.

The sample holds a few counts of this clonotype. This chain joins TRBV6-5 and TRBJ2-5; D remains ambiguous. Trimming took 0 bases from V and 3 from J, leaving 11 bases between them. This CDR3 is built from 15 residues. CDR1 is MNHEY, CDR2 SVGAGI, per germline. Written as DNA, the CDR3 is TGTGCCAGCAGTTACTCTAGGGCCGGTGAAGAGACCCAGTACTTC. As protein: CASSYSRAGEETQYF.

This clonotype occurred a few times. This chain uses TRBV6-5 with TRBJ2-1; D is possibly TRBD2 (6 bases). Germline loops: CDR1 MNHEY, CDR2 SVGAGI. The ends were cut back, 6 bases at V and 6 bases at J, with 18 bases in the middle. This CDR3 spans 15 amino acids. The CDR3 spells CASSWDGGARNEQFF. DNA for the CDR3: TGTGCCAGCAGCTGGGACGGGGGAGCCCGCAATGAGCAGTTCTTC.

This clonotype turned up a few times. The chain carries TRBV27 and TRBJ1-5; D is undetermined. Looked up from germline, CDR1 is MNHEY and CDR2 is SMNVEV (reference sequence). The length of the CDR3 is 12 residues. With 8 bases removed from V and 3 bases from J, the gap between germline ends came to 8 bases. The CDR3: CASGNSNQPQHF. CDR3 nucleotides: TGTGCCAGCGGCAATTCCAATCAGCCCCAGCATTTT.

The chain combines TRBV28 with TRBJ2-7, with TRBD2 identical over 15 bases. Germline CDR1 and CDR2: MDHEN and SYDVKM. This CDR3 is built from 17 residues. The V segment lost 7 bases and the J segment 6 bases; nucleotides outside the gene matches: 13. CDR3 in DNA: TGTGCCAGCATCTCCGGACTAGCGGGGGGGCCCGGGGGCGAGCAGTACTTC. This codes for CASISGLAGGPGGEQYF.

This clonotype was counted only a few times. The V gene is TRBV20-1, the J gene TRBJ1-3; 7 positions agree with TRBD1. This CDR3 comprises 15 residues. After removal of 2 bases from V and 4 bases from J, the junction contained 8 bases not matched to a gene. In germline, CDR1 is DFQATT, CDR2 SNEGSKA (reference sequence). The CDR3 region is CSARQQGLEGNTIYF. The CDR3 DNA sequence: TGCAGTGCTAGACAACAGGGGTTGGAGGGAAACACCATATATTTT.

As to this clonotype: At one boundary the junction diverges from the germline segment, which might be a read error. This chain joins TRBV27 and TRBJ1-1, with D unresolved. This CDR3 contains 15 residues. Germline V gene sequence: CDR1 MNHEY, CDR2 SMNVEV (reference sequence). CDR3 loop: CAISYGSSIGTEAFF. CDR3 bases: TGTGCCATCAGTTACGGATCTTCCATCGGCACTGAAGCTTTCTTT.

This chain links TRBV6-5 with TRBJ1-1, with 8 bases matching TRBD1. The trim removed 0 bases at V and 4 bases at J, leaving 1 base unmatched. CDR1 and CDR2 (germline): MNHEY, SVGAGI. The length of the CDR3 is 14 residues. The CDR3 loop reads CASSYSQGVTEAFF. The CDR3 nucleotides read TGTGCCAGCAGTTACTCACAGGGGGTCACTGAAGCTTTCTTT.

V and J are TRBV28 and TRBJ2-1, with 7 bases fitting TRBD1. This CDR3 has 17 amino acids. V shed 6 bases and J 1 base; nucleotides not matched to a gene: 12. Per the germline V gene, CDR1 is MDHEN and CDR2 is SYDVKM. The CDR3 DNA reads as TGTGCCAGCAGCCATTCTGAGGGGGCCATTTCCTACAATGAGCAGTTCTTC. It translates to CASSHSEGAISYNEQFF.

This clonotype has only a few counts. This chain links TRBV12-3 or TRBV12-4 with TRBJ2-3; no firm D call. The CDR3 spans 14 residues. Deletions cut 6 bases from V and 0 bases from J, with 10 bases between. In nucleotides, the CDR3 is TGTGCCAGCAGCTTTACTTCTAGCACAGATACGCAGTATTTT. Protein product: CASSFTSSTDTQYF.

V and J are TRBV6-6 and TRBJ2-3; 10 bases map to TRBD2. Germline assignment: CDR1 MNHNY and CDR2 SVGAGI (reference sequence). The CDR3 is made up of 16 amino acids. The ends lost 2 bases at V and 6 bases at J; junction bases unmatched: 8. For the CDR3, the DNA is TGTGCCAGCAGTTACCCGGGACTAGCGACCGGGGATACGCAGTATTTT. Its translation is CASSYPGLATGDTQYF.

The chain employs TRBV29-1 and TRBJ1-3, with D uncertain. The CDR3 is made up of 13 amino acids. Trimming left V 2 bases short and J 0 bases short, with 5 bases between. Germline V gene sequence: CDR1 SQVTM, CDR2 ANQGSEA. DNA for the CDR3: TGCAGCGTTGAACAGTACTCTGGAAACACCATATATTTT. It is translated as CSVEQYSGNTIYF.

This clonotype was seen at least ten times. The CDR3 sequence: CATSTGTGPDVWDQPQHF. DNA for the CDR3: TGTGCCACCAGCACCGGGACAGGGCCGGATGTTTGGGATCAGCCCCAGCATTTT. The chain combines TRBV15 with TRBJ1-5; 9 bases map to TRBD1. V gave up 4 bases and J gave up 5 bases; unmatched junction bases: 15. This CDR3 is built from 18 residues. Germline CDR1 and CDR2: LNHNV and YYDKDF (reference sequence).

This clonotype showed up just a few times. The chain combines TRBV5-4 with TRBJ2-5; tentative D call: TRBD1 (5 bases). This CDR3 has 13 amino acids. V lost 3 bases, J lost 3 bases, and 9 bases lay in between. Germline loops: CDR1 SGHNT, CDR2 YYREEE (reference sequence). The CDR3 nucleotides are TGTGCCAGCAGCTCGACAGAGAAAGAGACCCAGTACTTC. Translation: CASSSTEKETQYF.

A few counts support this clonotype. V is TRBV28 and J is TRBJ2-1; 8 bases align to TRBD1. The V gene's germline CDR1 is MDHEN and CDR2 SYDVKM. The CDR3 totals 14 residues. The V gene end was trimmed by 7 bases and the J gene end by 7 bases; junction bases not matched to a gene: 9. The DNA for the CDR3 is TGTGCCAGCACGGGGCCAGGGGGCCGAAATGAGCAGTTCTTC. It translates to CASTGPGGRNEQFF.

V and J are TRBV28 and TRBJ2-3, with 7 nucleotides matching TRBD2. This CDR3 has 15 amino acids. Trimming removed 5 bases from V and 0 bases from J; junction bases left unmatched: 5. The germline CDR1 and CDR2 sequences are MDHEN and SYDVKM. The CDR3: CASSPLAASTDTQYF. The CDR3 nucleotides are TGTGCCAGCAGTCCGCTAGCGGCTAGCACAGATACGCAGTATTTT.

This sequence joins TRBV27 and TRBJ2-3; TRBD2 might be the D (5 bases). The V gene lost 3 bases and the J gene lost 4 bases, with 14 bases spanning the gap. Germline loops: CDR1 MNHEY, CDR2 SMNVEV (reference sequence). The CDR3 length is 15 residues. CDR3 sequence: CASSFYPRRPDTQYF. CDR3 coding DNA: TGTGCCAGCAGTTTTTACCCTCGGAGGCCAGATACGCAGTATTTT.

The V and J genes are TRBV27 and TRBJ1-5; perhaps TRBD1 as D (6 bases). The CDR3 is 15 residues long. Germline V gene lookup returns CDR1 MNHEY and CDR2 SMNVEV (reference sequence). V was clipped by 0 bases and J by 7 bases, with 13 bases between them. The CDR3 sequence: CASSLSRGAGQPQHF. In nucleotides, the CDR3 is TGTGCCAGCAGTTTATCGAGGGGGGCAGGACAGCCCCAGCATTTT.

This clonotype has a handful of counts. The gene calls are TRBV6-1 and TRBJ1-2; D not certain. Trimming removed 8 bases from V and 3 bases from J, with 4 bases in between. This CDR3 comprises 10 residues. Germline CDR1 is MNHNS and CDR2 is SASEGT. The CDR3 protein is CASVDYGYTF. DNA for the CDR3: TGTGCCAGCGTAGACTATGGCTACACCTTC.

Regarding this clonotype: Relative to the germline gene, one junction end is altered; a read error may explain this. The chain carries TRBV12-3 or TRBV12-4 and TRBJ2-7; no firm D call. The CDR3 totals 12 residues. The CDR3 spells CASSFVPYEQCF. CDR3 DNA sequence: TGTGCCAGCAGTTTCGTTCCCTACGAGCAGTGCTTC.

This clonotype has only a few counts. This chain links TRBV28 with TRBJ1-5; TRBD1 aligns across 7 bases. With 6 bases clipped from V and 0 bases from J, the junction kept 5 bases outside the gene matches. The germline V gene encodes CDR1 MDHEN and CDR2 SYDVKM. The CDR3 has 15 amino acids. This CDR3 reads CASRRQGSSNQPQHF. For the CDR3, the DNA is TGTGCCAGCAGAAGACAGGGATCTAGCAATCAGCCCCAGCATTTT.

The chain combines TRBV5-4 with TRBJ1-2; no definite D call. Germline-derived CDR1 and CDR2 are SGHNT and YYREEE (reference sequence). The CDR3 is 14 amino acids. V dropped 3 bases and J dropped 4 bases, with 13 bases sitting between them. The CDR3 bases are TGTGCCAGCAGCTGGAGCGCGAACCCCTATGGCTACACCTTC. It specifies CASSWSANPYGYTF.

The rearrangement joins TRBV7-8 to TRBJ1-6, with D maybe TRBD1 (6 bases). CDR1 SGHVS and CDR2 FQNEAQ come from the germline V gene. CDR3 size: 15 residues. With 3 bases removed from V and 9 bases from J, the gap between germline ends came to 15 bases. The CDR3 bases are TGTGCCAGCAGCTTGGCGGGAGGGGGTGGTTCACCCCTCCACTTT. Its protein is CASSLAGGGGSPLHF.

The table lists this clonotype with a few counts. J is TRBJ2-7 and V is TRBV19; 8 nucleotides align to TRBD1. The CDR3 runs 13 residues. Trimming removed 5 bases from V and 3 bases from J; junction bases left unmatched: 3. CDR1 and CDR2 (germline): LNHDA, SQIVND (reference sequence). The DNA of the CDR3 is TGTGCCAGTAGTCAAACAGGGGGCTACGAGCAGTACTTC. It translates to CASSQTGGYEQYF.

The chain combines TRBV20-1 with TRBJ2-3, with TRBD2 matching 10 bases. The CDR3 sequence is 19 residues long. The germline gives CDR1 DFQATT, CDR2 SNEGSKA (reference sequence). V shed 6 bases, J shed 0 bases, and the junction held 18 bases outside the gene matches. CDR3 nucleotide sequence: TGCAGTGCAACTCCGGGACTAGCGCAGCGAGAGGAAAGCACAGATACGCAGTATTTT. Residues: CSATPGLAQREESTDTQYF.

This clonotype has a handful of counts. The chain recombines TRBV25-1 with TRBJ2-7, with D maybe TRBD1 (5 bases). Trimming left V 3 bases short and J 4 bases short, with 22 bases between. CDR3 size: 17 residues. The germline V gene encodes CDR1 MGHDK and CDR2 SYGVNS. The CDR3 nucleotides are TGTGCCAGCAGTGATACAAGCTCGGGCCAGGGTGGGTACGAGCAGTACTTC. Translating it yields CASSDTSSGQGGYEQYF.

CDR3 DNA sequence: TGTGCCAGCAGACTAAGCGGGAGAGGTATCGGCGAGCAGTACTTC. Amino acids: CASRLSGRGIGEQYF. This sequence joins TRBV27 and TRBJ2-7, with 8 bases identical to TRBD2. This CDR3 is built from 15 residues. CDR1 is MNHEY, CDR2 SMNVEV, per germline (reference sequence). J lost 6 bases, V lost 6 bases, and 13 bases had no gene match.

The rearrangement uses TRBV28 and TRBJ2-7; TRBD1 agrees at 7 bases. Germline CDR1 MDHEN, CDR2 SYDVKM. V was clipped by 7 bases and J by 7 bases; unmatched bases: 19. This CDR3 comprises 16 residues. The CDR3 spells CASIPRSTGRWGEQYF. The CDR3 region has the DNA TGTGCCAGCATCCCCCGATCGACAGGGCGTTGGGGAGAGCAGTACTTC.

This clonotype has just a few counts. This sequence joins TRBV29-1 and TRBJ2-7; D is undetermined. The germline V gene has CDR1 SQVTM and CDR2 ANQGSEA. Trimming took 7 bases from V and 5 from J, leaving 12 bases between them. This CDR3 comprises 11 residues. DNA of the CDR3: TGCAGCGGTACAGTAGGTGACGAGCAGTACTTC. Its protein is CSGTVGDEQYF.

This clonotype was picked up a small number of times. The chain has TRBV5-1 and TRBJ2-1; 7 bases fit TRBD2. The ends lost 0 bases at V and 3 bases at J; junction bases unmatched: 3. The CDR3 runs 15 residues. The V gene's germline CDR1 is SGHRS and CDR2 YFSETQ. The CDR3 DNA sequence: TGCGCCAGCAGCTTGGCGGCGGGGGTCTACAATGAGCAGTTCTTC. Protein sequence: CASSLAAGVYNEQFF.

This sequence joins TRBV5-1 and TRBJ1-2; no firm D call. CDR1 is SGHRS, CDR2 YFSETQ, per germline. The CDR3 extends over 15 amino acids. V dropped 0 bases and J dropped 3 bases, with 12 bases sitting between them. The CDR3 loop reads CASSLVGAWDYGYTF. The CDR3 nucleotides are TGCGCCAGCAGCTTGGTTGGAGCCTGGGACTATGGCTACACCTTC.